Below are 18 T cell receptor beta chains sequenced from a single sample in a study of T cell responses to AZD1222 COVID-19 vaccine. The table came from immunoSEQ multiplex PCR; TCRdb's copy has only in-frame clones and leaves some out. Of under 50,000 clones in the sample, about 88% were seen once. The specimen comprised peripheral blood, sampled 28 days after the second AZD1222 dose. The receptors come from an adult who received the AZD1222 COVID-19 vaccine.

The CDR3 spells CASSDQPTEQFF. The CDR3 DNA is TGTGCCAGCAGCGACCAACCCACCGAGCAGTTCTTC. V gene TRBV9 combines with J gene TRBJ2-1, with D unclear. Germline V gene lookup returns CDR1 SGDLS and CDR2 YYNGEE. Trimming stripped 3 bases from V and 10 bases from J, with 11 bases between. The CDR3 runs to 12 residues. Combining the CDR3 with reference TRBV9 and TRBJ2-1 gives the whole variable domain DSGVTQTPKHLITATGQRVTLRCSPRSGDLSVYWYQQSLDQGLQFLIQYYNGEERAKGNILERFSAQQFPDLHSELNLSSLELGDSALYFCASSDQPTEQFFGPGTRLTVL.

CDR3 DNA: TGTGCCAGCAGTCGGACTAGCGGGATGATCGATGAGCAGTTCTTC. Translating it yields CASSRTSGMIDEQFF. The chain carries TRBV7-9 and TRBJ2-1; 12 bases align to TRBD2. CDR3 length equals 15 residues. CDR1 and CDR2 (germline): SEHNR, FQNEAQ (reference sequence). Germline trimming cut 6 bases from V and 8 bases from J; bases unmatched to any gene: 8.

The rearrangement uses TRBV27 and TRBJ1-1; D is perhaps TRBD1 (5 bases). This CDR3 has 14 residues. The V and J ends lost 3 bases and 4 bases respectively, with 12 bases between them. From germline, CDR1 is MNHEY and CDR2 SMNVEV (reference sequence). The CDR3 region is CASSFRGAGTEAFF. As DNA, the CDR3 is TGTGCCAGCAGTTTCCGGGGCGCGGGCACTGAAGCTTTCTTT.

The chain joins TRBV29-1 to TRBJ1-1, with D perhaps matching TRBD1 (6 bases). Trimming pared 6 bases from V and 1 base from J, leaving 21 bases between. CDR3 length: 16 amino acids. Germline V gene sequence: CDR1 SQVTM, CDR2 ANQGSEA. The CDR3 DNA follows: TGCAGCGTCTCGGCGGGGAGGGGGGCCCCGAACACTGAAGCTTTCTTT. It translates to CSVSAGRGAPNTEAFF.

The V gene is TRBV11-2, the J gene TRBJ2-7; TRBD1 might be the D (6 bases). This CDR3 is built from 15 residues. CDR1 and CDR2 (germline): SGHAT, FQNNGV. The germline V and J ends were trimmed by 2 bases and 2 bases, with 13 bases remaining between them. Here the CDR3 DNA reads TGTGCCAGCAGCTTACGAGGACAGATTACCTACGAGCAGTACTTC. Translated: CASSLRGQITYEQYF.

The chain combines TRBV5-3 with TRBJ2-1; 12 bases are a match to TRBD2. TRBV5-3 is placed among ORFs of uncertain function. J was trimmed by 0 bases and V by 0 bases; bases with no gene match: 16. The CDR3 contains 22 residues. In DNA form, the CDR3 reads TGTGCCAGAAGCTTGGAAATCGGGATCGGCCTAGCGGGAGGGAGCTCCTACAATGAGCAGTTCTTC. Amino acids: CARSLEIGIGLAGGSSYNEQFF.

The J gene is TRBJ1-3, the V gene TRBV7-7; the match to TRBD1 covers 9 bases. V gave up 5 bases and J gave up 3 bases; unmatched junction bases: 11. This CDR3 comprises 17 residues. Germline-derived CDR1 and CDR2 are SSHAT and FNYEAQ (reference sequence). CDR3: CASSVGGTGGGGNTIYF. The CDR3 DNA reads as TGTGCCAGCAGCGTCGGAGGAACAGGGGGCGGTGGAAACACCATATATTTT.

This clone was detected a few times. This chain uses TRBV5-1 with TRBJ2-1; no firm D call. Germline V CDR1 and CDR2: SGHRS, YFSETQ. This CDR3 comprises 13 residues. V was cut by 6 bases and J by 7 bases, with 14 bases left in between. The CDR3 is CASKNDGMNEQFF. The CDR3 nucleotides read TGCGCCAGCAAAAATGATGGTATGAATGAGCAGTTCTTC.

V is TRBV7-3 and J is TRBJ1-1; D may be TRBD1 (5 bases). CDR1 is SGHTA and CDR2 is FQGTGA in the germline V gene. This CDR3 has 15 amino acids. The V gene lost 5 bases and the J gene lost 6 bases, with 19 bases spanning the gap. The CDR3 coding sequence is TGTGCCAGCAGCCCCCTAGGAAGGGGAGGGGCTGAAGCTTTCTTT. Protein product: CASSPLGRGGAEAFF.

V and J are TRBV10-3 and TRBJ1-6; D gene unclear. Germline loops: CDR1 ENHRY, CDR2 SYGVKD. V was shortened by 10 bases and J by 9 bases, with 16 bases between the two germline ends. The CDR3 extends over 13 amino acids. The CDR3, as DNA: TGTGCCACAACACTCGGATTTGGTTCACCCCTCCACTTT. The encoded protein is CATTLGFGSPLHF.

Written as DNA, the CDR3 is TGTGCCAGCAGTACCAGTGGGGAATGGTTAAAGGAAGATACGCAGTATTTT. It codes for CASSTSGEWLKEDTQYF. The V gene is TRBV28, the J gene TRBJ2-3; D not certain. Per the germline V gene, CDR1 is MDHEN and CDR2 is SYDVKM. V lost 5 bases to trimming and J lost 5 bases, with 23 bases between them. The CDR3 is 17 residues long.

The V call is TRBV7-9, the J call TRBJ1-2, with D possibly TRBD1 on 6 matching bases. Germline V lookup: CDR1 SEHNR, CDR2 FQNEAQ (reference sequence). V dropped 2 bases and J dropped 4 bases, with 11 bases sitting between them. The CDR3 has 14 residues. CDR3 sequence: CASSLRGAGYGYTF. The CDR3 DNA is TGTGCCAGCAGCTTACGGGGGGCCGGCTATGGCTACACCTTC.

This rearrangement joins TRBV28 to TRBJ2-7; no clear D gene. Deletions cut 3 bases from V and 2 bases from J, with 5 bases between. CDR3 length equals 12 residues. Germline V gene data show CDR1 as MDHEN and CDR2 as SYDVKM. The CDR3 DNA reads TGTGCCAGCAGTTTTCAGGCCTACGAGCAGTACTTC. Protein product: CASSFQAYEQYF. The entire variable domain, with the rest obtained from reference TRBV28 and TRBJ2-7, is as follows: DVKVTQSSRYLVKRTGEKVFLECVQDMDHENMFWYRQDPGLGLRLIYFSYDVKMKEKGDIPEGYSVSREKKERFSLILESASTNQTSMYLCASSFQAYEQYFGPGTRLTVT.

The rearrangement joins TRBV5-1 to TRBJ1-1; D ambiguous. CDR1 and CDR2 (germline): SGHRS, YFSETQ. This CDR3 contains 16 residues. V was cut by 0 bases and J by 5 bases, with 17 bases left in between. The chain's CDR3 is CASSLAVQDLSTEAFF. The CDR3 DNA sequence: TGCGCCAGCAGCTTGGCTGTCCAAGATCTTAGTACTGAAGCTTTCTTT. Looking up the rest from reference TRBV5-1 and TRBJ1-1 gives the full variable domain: KAGVTQTPRYLIKTRGQQVTLSCSPISGHRSVSWYQQTPGQGLQFLFEYFSETQRNKGNFPGRFSGRQFSNSRSEMNVSTLELGDSALYLCASSLAVQDLSTEAFFGQGTRLTVV.

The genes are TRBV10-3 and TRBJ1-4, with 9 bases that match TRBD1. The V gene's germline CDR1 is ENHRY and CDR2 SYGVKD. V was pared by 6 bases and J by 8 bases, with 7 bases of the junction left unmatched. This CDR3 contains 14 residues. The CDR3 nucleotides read TGTGCCATCAGCCCGGGACAGGGAGAGGAAAAACTGTTTTTT. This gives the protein CAISPGQGEEKLFF.

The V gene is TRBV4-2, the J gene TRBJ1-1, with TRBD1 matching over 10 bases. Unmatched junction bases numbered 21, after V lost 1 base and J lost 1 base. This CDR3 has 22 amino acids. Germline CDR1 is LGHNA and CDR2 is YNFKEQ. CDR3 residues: CASSQVIVRDRGRAKPNTEAFF. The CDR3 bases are TGTGCCAGCAGCCAAGTTATAGTCCGGGACAGGGGACGCGCCAAACCGAACACTGAAGCTTTCTTT.

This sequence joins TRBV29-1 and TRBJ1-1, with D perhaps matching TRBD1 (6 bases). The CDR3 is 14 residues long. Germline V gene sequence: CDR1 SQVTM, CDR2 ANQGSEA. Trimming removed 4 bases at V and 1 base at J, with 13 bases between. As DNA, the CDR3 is TGCAGCGTTGTTAGGGGGGATCCGAACACTGAAGCTTTCTTT. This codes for CSVVRGDPNTEAFF.

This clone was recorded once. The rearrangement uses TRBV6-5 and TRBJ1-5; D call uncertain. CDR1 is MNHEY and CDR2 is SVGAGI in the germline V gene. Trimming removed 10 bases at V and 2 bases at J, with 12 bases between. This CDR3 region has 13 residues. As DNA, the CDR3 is TGTGCCACCGGCCTTCGGGGCAATCAGCCCCAGCATTTT. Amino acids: CATGLRGNQPQHF.